This TCR beta chain was found in a study of cytomegalovirus exposure and HLA in healthy donors. Overall study findings and caveats: A reported reduction in N-insertions relative to the roughly 670-donor mean was seen in an Asian-associated ancestry cluster in a later analysis.

PCR primers comprised 60 Vbeta and 13 Jbeta primers. Sequenced by immunoSEQ multiplex PCR; TCRdb stores in-frame clones only, minus some. There are fewer than 120,000 clones in the sample; approximately 79% occur only once, and less than 7.5% lies in the top ten. Worth noting for this clone: Its antigen is as yet unknown.

This receptor was obtained from a man aged 25-40 years in good health and CMV-seropositive. The specimen was PBMCs.

CDR3 sequence: CASYRGQGLSEQYF. The CDR3, as DNA: TGTGCCAGTTATAGGGGACAGGGTCTGTCCGAGCAGTACTTC. The chain carries TRBV6-1 and TRBJ2-7; 9 nucleotides line up with TRBD1. The junction had 12 bases not matched to a gene; V was cut back by 9 bases and J by 6 bases. Germline values: CDR1 MNHNS, CDR2 SASEGT. This CDR3 contains 14 residues.